This T cell receptor (beta chain) was obtained from a study of esophageal squamous cell carcinoma under preoperative chemotherapy. As for this clonotype: Its antigen is undetermined. The junction departs from the called germline gene at one end, perhaps through a read error.

TCRdb itself ran the PCR reads through MiXCR, one entry per CDR3 protein. In the table there are about 9,600 distinct CDR3 sequences, approximately 49% of which are singletons. CDR1 is MNHNS and CDR2 is SASEGT in the germline V gene. The CDR3 has 15 residues. The time point was: after preoperative PTX-NDP chemotherapy. Before surgery, patients were given preoperative paclitaxel-nedaplatin chemotherapy. General study results and limits: After chemotherapy, TCR diversity rose significantly in peripheral T cells but not in tumor-infiltrating lymphocytes. After treatment, tumor-infiltrating lymphocytes apparently came partly from blood T cells. Clonal contraction, more than amplification, hit abundant clones after paclitaxel-nedaplatin.

The clonotype comes from a human donor with esophageal squamous cell carcinoma. The donor label of this sample is uncertain. The sample was gathered from a patient given preoperative chemotherapy. The chain couples TRBV6-1 to TRBJ2-2; 13 nucleotides align to TRBD2. The CDR3, as DNA: TGTGCCAGTATAAGACTAGCGGGAGGCGGCGGGACGCTGTATTTT. It codes for CASIRLAGGGGTLYF.